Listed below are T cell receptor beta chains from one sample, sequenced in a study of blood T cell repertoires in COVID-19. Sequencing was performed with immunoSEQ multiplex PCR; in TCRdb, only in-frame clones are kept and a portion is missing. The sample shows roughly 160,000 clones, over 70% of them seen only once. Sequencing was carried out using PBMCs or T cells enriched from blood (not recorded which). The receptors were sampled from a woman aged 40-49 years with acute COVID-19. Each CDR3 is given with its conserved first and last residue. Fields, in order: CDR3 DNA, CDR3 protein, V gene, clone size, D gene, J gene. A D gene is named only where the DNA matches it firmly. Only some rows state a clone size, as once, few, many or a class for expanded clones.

TGTGCCAGCAGAACCACGGGGGGTTCCTACAATGAGCAGTTCTTC CASRTTGGSYNEQFF TRBV3-1/TRBV3-2 . TRBD2 TRBJ2-1
TGTGCCAGCGGTGACCGACAGTACTATGGCTACACCTTC CASGDRQYYGYTF TRBV6-1 . . TRBJ1-2
TGTGCCAGCTCACCAGACCAGGGTGCCGAGCAGTACTTC CASSPDQGAEQYF TRBV18 . . TRBJ2-7
TGCGCCAGCAGTCCACAGGGTTCGCCCCAGCATTTT CASSPQGSPQHF TRBV10-2 few . TRBJ1-5
TGTGCCAGCAGTGGGGGGACAGGGAGTAATGAAAAACTGTTTTTT CASSGGTGSNEKLFF TRBV2 . TRBD1 TRBJ1-4
TGTGCCAGTAGTCCTGAAGGACAGGGTGGCACTGAAGCTTTCTTT CASSPEGQGGTEAFF TRBV19 . TRBD1 TRBJ1-1
TGTGCCAGTAGGAGGGAGAACACTGAAGCTTTCTTT CASRRENTEAFF TRBV19 once . TRBJ1-1
TGTGCCAGCAGCCCCCCCGGTCAGGGTCTGGAAGGCGGTACGCAGTATTTT CASSPPGQGLEGGTQYF TRBV5-4 once . TRBJ2-3
TGCGCCAGCAGCTTTGGGACAGGGGTTGAAAAACTGTTTTTT CASSFGTGVEKLFF TRBV5-1 . TRBD1 TRBJ1-4
TGTGCCAGCAGCCCCGGACTAGCTAGTTCAGATACGCAGTATTTT CASSPGLASSDTQYF TRBV7-8 . TRBD2 TRBJ2-3
TGCAGCGTGACCGGGAGGGAGATCTACAATGAGCAGTTCTTC CSVTGREIYNEQFF TRBV29-1 . TRBD2 TRBJ2-1
TGTGCCAGCAACAGGGAGAACACCGGGGAGCTGTTTTTT CASNRENTGELFF TRBV7-9 . . TRBJ2-2
TGTGCCAGCAGCGCGCGTCGGGAGGGCTACGAGCAGTACTTC CASSARREGYEQYF TRBV9 . TRBD2 TRBJ2-7
TGTGCCAGCAGCTCCCCGGAGGGCGGGATCTACGAGCAGTACTTC CASSSPEGGIYEQYF TRBV11-2 . . TRBJ2-7
TGTGCCAGCAGTGAAGTTGGTTTTGGGCCAAATTTT CASSEVGFGPNF TRBV6-1 . . TRBJ1-4
TGTGCCACCGGGAGGGCCGGTAGCGAGCAGTACTTC CATGRAGSEQYF TRBV5-8 . TRBD2 TRBJ2-7
TGCGCCAGCAGCCGCTCAGGGGCGGATGATAACACCATATATTTT CASSRSGADDNTIYF TRBV4-1 . . TRBJ1-3
TGTGCCACCTCTGACGGCGCGGGCTATGGCTACACCTTC CATSDGAGYGYTF TRBV27 . . TRBJ1-2
TGTGCCAGCAGCCCGGGGGGAAACTATGGCTACACCTTC CASSPGGNYGYTF TRBV5-6 . . TRBJ1-2
TGTGCCAGCAGTTACTCGACAGGGGGCTTCAATTCACCCCTCCACTTT CASSYSTGGFNSPLHF TRBV6-5 . TRBD1 TRBJ1-6
TGTGCCAGCAGTCCCGGACCGACAGATATCGAGACCCAGTACTTC CASSPGPTDIETQYF TRBV6-4 . . TRBJ2-5
TGCGCCAGCAGCCAAGAGGGGGGAACAGGGGGCTTTCAGCCCCAGCATTTT CASSQEGGTGGFQPQHF TRBV4-1 . TRBD1 TRBJ1-5
TGTGCCAGTCGGGACAGGGAAAAACTGTTTTTT CASRDREKLFF TRBV19 . TRBD1 TRBJ1-4
TGCACCAGCAGCCCCCTAGCGGGAGATTGGTCGGGGGAGCAGTTCTTC CTSSPLAGDWSGEQFF TRBV1 . . TRBJ2-1
TGTGCCAGCAGTCCCCTTGGGGGGGGCACCACTGAAGCTTTCTTT CASSPLGGGTTEAFF TRBV27 . . TRBJ1-1
TGTGCCAGCTCACCACTTGGGACTAGCGGGAGCCGGGGGGCCGGAGATACGCAGTATTTT CASSPLGTSGSRGAGDTQYF TRBV18 . TRBD2 TRBJ2-3
TGTGCCAGTAGTGACAGTTCGAATCAGCCCCAGCATTTT CASSDSSNQPQHF TRBV19 . . TRBJ1-5
TGCGCCAGCAGCTTGGTACCAGATGCTAACTATGGCTACACCTTC CASSLVPDANYGYTF TRBV5-1 . . TRBJ1-2
TGTGCCAGCAGCCCCCGGGGGGGGCGGGAGGCTGGCGAGCAGTACTTC CASSPRGGREAGEQYF TRBV7-9 . TRBD2 TRBJ2-7
TGTGCCAGCAGTCGGGACAGCCTCGCTGAAAAACTGTTTTTT CASSRDSLAEKLFF TRBV2 once TRBD1 TRBJ1-4
TGTGCTAGTGGTTTGGTGTACCCAGAGGAGGTGCAGTTCTTC CASGLVYPEEVQFF TRBV12-5 . . TRBJ2-1
TGTGCCAGCAGCGGTGGACTTAACCCGAGTAATGAAAAACTGTTTTTT CASSGGLNPSNEKLFF TRBV5-6 . . TRBJ1-4
TGTGCCAGTTCTCCTAGCAATCAGCCCCAGCATTTT CASSPSNQPQHF TRBV19 . . TRBJ1-5
TGTGCCCAACTCAAGGTTACTAGCGGGAAAAACATTCAGTACTTC CAQLKVTSGKNIQYF TRBV5-8 . TRBD2 TRBJ2-4
TGTGCCAGCAGTTTGAGGAGCACAGATACGCAGTATTTT CASSLRSTDTQYF TRBV12-3/TRBV12-4 . . TRBJ2-3
TGCGCCAGCAGCTTGGTGGACAGGGGACGCTCCTACAATGAGCAGTTCTTC CASSLVDRGRSYNEQFF TRBV5-1 . TRBD1 TRBJ2-1